Below, 29 T cell receptor beta chains from the same sample are listed, as sequenced in a study of metastatic and nonmetastatic thyroid tumors. TCRdb re-called clones via MiXCR from the PCR reads. The sample consists of approximately 38,000 clones, roughly 16% of them appearing once. Each patient came to thyroid surgery without any prior treatment (of any kind). Input material: blood. The receptors stem from a female donor with papillary thyroid cancer or a benign thyroid nodule (not recorded which). Some clones in this sample may be carry-over from other donors' samples.

This clone was detected many times. J is TRBJ1-4 and V is TRBV7-6; 7 nucleotides line up with TRBD1. There are 14 residues in the CDR3. Trimming at V came to 3 bases and at J to 6 bases, leaving 4 bases not matched to a gene. Looked up from germline, CDR1 is SGHVS and CDR2 is FNYEAQ. The CDR3 here is CASSFAGGYEKLFF. Here the CDR3 DNA reads TGTGCCAGCAGCTTCGCAGGGGGATATGAAAAACTGTTTTTT. The full variable domain, in which reference TRBV7-6 and TRBJ1-4 provide the parts outside the CDR3, is GAGVSQSPRYKVTKRGQDVALRCDPISGHVSLYWYRQALGQGPEFLTYFNYEAQQDKSGLPNDRFSAERPEGSISTLTIQRTEQRDSAMYRCASSFAGGYEKLFFGSGTQLSVL.

A few counts support this clone. This may be a read error: a much more frequent sequence differs by one nucleotide. The V and J genes are TRBV7-7 and TRBJ2-5; TRBD2 aligns across 15 bases. Germline V lookup: CDR1 SSHAT, CDR2 FNYEAQ (reference sequence). CDR3 length equals 17 residues. The CDR3 nucleotides are TGTGCTAGCAGCCCTGGGACTAGCGGGAGGATAGGGGAGACCAAGTACTTC. It specifies CASSPGTSGRIGETKYF.

This clone was seen a handful of times. The chain links TRBV19 to TRBJ1-2; 9 nucleotides line up with TRBD1. This CDR3 region has 12 residues. J was trimmed by 6 bases and V by 5 bases; bases with no gene match: 1. Germline CDR1 reads LNHDA; CDR2 reads SQIVND (reference sequence). The CDR3 sequence is CASSDRGNGYTF. CDR3 coding DNA: TGTGCCAGTAGTGACAGGGGGAATGGCTACACCTTC.

Ten or more counts support this clone. CDR3 sequence reads: CASSAQAGSTDTQYF. In DNA, the CDR3 is TGTGCCAGCAGCGCTCAAGCGGGCAGCACAGATACGCAGTATTTT. V and J are TRBV9 and TRBJ2-3, with D tentatively TRBD2 (6 bases). This CDR3 is 15 amino acids long. The V and J ends lost 3 bases and 0 bases respectively, with 11 bases between them. Germline CDR1 reads SGDLS; CDR2 reads YYNGEE.

This clone was seen many times. The chain combines TRBV4-1 with TRBJ2-7, with 7 bases matching TRBD1. The germline gives CDR1 MGHRA, CDR2 YSYEKL. This CDR3 has 14 amino acids. V trimming: 5 bases; J trimming: 2 bases; junction bases outside the gene matches: 6. The CDR3 bases are TGCGCCAGCAGCTACGCTGGGACAGCCTACGAGCAGTACTTC. It codes for CASSYAGTAYEQYF.

Many counts were recorded for this clone. The rearrangement links TRBV19 to TRBJ1-5, with 7 positions matching TRBD1. Trimming cost V 7 bases and J 7 bases; bases outside gene matches: 10. This CDR3 has 14 amino acids. CDR1 is LNHDA, CDR2 SQIVND, per germline (reference sequence). The CDR3 nucleotides are TGTGCCAGTACCCCGACAGGGTTGGGCCAGCCCCAGCATTTT. Amino acid sequence: CASTPTGLGQPQHF.

This clone was counted at least ten times. The rearrangement uses TRBV5-6 and TRBJ1-2; no reliable D call. V lost 3 bases, J lost 4 bases, and 10 bases lay in between. The CDR3 sequence is 13 residues long. Germline V gene data show CDR1 as SGHDT and CDR2 as YYEEEE. The CDR3 DNA follows: TGTGCCAGCAGCTCCACAGCGCTCTATGGCTACACCTTC. Translated, it gives CASSSTALYGYTF.

This clone has ten or more counts. The rearrangement joins TRBV24-1 to TRBJ2-1; 9 bases map to TRBD2. Germline values: CDR1 KGHDR, CDR2 SFDVKD. The junction had 6 bases not matched to a gene; V was cut back by 4 bases and J by 0 bases. CDR3 length equals 17 residues. CDR3 bases: TGTGCCACCAGTGAATTGACTAGCGGTTACTCCTACAATGAGCAGTTCTTC. Residues: CATSELTSGYSYNEQFF.

This clone was observed at least ten times. This rearrangement joins TRBV12-3 or TRBV12-4 to TRBJ2-3; a possible D gene is TRBD1 (5 bases). Trimming shortened V by 6 bases and J by 6 bases, and 13 bases separated the two germline ends. The CDR3 has 13 residues. CDR3 nucleotides: TGTGCCAGCAGCAATCGACAGTCCGATACGCAGTATTTT. This sequence encodes CASSNRQSDTQYF.

This clone showed up just a few times. The V gene is TRBV6-1, the J gene TRBJ2-3; tentatively, D is TRBD2 (5 bases). V lost 1 base, J lost 4 bases, and 12 bases lay in between. CDR1 is MNHNS and CDR2 is SASEGT in the germline V gene. The CDR3 is 15 amino acids. Written as DNA, the CDR3 is TGTGCCAGCAGTGAAGGCCAAGGTAGCGCAGATACGCAGTATTTT. Its protein product is CASSEGQGSADTQYF.

This clone was seen at least ten times. The V gene is TRBV27, the J gene TRBJ1-5, with 8 bases that match TRBD1. CDR1 MNHEY and CDR2 SMNVEV come from the germline V gene (reference sequence). The CDR3 runs 16 residues. Unmatched junction bases numbered 13, after V lost 6 bases and J lost 6 bases. Here the CDR3 reads CASSPEMDRAGQPQHF. The CDR3 DNA reads TGTGCCAGCAGCCCGGAGATGGACAGGGCGGGTCAGCCCCAGCATTTT.

CDR3 DNA sequence: TGCAGTGCTCTCCGACAGGGGCGCACAGATACGCAGTATTTT. It translates to CSALRQGRTDTQYF. The chain recombines TRBV20-1 with TRBJ2-3, with TRBD1 matching over 8 bases. Trimming cost V 5 bases and J 1 base; bases outside gene matches: 5. This CDR3 contains 14 residues. Looked up from germline, CDR1 is DFQATT and CDR2 is SNEGSKA (reference sequence).

The CDR3 coding sequence is TGCAGCGTTGGGGTGTCCTTTATGACCGGGGAGCTGTTTTTT. Its protein product is CSVGVSFMTGELFF. This chain links TRBV29-1 with TRBJ2-2; D gene uncertain. With 4 bases removed from V and 5 bases from J, the gap between germline ends came to 14 bases. Germline-derived CDR1 and CDR2 are SQVTM and ANQGSEA. The CDR3 consists of 14 residues.

In this sample, this clone turned up many times. The rearrangement links TRBV9 to TRBJ2-1; TRBD1 matches 9 bases. V lost 4 bases, J lost 7 bases, and 15 bases stayed unmatched. Looked up from germline, CDR1 is SGDLS and CDR2 is YYNGEE. The CDR3 loop spans 17 amino acids. CDR3 nucleotides: TGTGCCAGCAGCACCTCCTCCGGGACAGGGTCTAAGAATGAGCAGTTCTTC. Amino acid sequence: CASSTSSGTGSKNEQFF.

This clone was observed at least ten times. The genes are TRBV18 and TRBJ2-1, with TRBD1 as a possible D gene (5 bases). V lost 2 bases to trimming and J lost 6 bases, with 11 bases between them. This CDR3 has 14 residues. In germline, CDR1 is KGHSH, CDR2 LQKENI. CDR3 coding DNA: TGTGCCAGCTCACCAGTAAAGGGGTTCAATGAGCAGTTCTTC. It is translated as CASSPVKGFNEQFF. The full variable domain, rest sourced from reference TRBV18 and TRBJ2-1, is NAGVMQNPRHLVRRRGQEARLRCSPMKGHSHVYWYRQLPEEGLKFMVYLQKENIIDESGMPKERFSAEFPKEGPSILRIQQVVRGDSAAYFCASSPVKGFNEQFFGPGTRLTVL.

This clone has at least ten counts. A much larger clone lies a single base off, so this may be a read error. The genes are TRBV15 and TRBJ2-1; TRBD2 aligns across 7 bases. Trimming removed 2 bases from V and 4 bases from J; junction bases left unmatched: 11. The germline V gene has CDR1 LNHNV and CDR2 YYDKDF (reference sequence). CDR3 size: 17 residues. As DNA, the CDR3 is TGTGCCACCAGCAGAACAGACGGGACGGGGGGATACAATGAGCAGTTCTTC. Translating gives CATSRTDGTGGYNEQFF.

The table lists this clone with many counts. The chain carries TRBV27 and TRBJ2-5; 8 nucleotides line up with TRBD2. This CDR3 comprises 14 residues. The germline gives CDR1 MNHEY, CDR2 SMNVEV (reference sequence). Trimming removed 6 bases from V and 2 bases from J; junction bases left unmatched: 5. The CDR3 spells CASSQSGRQETQYF. In DNA form, the CDR3 reads TGTGCCAGCAGCCAAAGCGGGAGACAAGAGACCCAGTACTTC.

The chain couples TRBV20-1 to TRBJ2-7; no firm D call. This CDR3 is 14 amino acids long. From germline, CDR1 is DFQATT and CDR2 SNEGSKA (reference sequence). V shed 1 base and J shed 3 bases, with 13 bases lying between them. CDR3 residues: CSARVDCWVYEQYF. CDR3 DNA: TGCAGTGCTAGAGTAGACTGTTGGGTCTACGAGCAGTACTTC.

This clone was observed at least ten times. In the same sample, other DNA sequences code for this CDR3. The V and J genes are TRBV9 and TRBJ2-1, with D possibly being TRBD2 (6 bases). Germline V lookup: CDR1 SGDLS, CDR2 YYNGEE. Trimming pared 4 bases from V and 1 base from J, leaving 12 bases between. The CDR3 spans 15 residues. CDR3 region: CASSLSGLSYNEQFF. CDR3 nucleotides: TGTGCCAGCAGCTTAAGCGGGCTTTCCTACAATGAGCAGTTCTTC.

This clone occurred many times. The V call is TRBV6-2 or TRBV6-3, the J call TRBJ2-5, with 7 bases aligning to TRBD2. The V segment lost 7 bases and the J segment 5 bases; nucleotides outside the gene matches: 7. The CDR3 extends over 13 amino acids. CDR1 MNHEY and CDR2 SVGEGT come from the germline V gene. CDR3 sequence reads: CASMKAGAETQYF. The CDR3 DNA sequence: TGTGCCAGCATGAAGGCGGGAGCTGAGACCCAGTACTTC.

This clone occurred a few times. V is TRBV12-3 or TRBV12-4 and J is TRBJ2-7; 8 bases are shared with TRBD2. V gave up 9 bases and J gave up 5 bases; unmatched junction bases: 9. This CDR3 contains 13 residues. CDR3 DNA sequence: TGTGCCAGAAGCTCGGGGGGGAAGGACGAGCAGTACTTC. This encodes CARSSGGKDEQYF.

Comments on this clone: Given the absence of the conserved phenylalanine or tryptophan at the CDR3 end, a read error is likely. This sequence joins TRBV20-1 and TRBJ1-5; D perhaps matches TRBD1 (6 bases). This CDR3 contains 14 residues. Deletions cut 1 base from V and 6 bases from J, with 13 bases between. Germline V gives CDR1 DFQATT, CDR2 SNEGSKA (reference sequence). CDR3 region: CSARVGTSGQPQHY. For the CDR3, the DNA is TGCAGTGCTAGAGTGGGGACATCAGGTCAGCCCCAGCATTAT.

This clone has a count of ten or more. This sequence joins TRBV10-3 and TRBJ2-5, with TRBD2 matching 13 bases. Germline V gives CDR1 ENHRY, CDR2 SYGVKD. Trimming took 5 bases from V and 5 from J; bases not matched to a gene: 5. The CDR3 loop spans 15 amino acids. DNA of the CDR3: TGTGCCATCAGTCTCACTAGCGGGAGGGTGGAGACCCAGTACTTC. This gives the protein CAISLTSGRVETQYF.

This clone has ten or more counts. The V gene is TRBV3-1, the J gene TRBJ2-7; weak D call: TRBD1 (7 bases). Between the trimmed V and J ends, which lost 1 base and 4 bases, there was a span of 11 bases. The CDR3 runs to 14 residues. Germline CDR1 and CDR2: LGHDT and YNNKEL (reference sequence). As DNA, the CDR3 is TGTGCCAGCAGCCAAGTACAGGGGAGGTACGAGCAGTACTTC. It encodes CASSQVQGRYEQYF.

CDR3 loop: CASSATRLAGTDIQYF. For the CDR3, the DNA is TGTGCCAGCAGCGCGACCCGACTAGCGGGGACTGACATTCAGTACTTC. The V gene is TRBV5-6, the J gene TRBJ2-4; 11 nucleotides align to TRBD2. The junction had 11 bases not matched to a gene; V was cut back by 4 bases and J by 8 bases. The CDR3 has 16 amino acids. Germline V gene sequence: CDR1 SGHDT, CDR2 YYEEEE.

This clone was recorded many times. This chain links TRBV6-2 or TRBV6-3 with TRBJ1-5; 7 bases map to TRBD1. The V and J ends lost 6 bases and 0 bases, in that order; junction bases with no gene match: 11. Germline loops: CDR1 MNHEY, CDR2 SVGEGT. This CDR3 has 17 residues. The CDR3 loop reads CASSLGQAPNSNQPQHF. The DNA for the CDR3 is TGTGCCAGCAGCCTCGGACAGGCTCCTAATAGCAATCAGCCCCAGCATTTT.

This clone has a count of ten or more. The sample carries other DNA sequences with the same CDR3. This chain links TRBV28 with TRBJ1-4; D is undetermined. V lost 5 bases to trimming and J lost 4 bases, with 2 bases between them. Germline assignment: CDR1 MDHEN and CDR2 SYDVKM. CDR3 length: 11 residues. CDR3 region: CASSSNEKLFF. CDR3 coding DNA: TGTGCCAGCAGTAGTAATGAAAAACTGTTTTTT.

This clone was observed a handful of times. The chain uses TRBV6-1 and TRBJ2-7; the D gene is possibly TRBD2 (5 bases). The length of the CDR3 is 15 residues. Germline loops: CDR1 MNHNS, CDR2 SASEGT. V lost 1 base and J 2 bases, leaving 12 bases between the germline ends. In DNA, the CDR3 is TGTGCCAGCAGTGAAGGGAGGTCAACTACCTACGAGCAGTACTTC. It translates to CASSEGRSTTYEQYF.

The chain combines TRBV6-1 with TRBJ2-7; D may match TRBD1 or TRBD2 (5 bases each). The CDR3 has 14 amino acids. Trimming took 11 bases from V and 2 from J, leaving 19 bases between them. Per germline, CDR1 MNHNS and CDR2 SASEGT. CDR3 residues: CAGGDDTFPYEQYF. The CDR3 region has the DNA TGTGCCGGGGGTGATGACACGTTCCCCTACGAGCAGTACTTC.